One sample yielded the 22 T cell receptor beta chains listed below, sequenced in a study of monozygotic twins with inflammatory bowel disease (dated by TCRdb to about 2019). Library prep was done by 5' RACE. TCRdb records Illumina HiSeq 2500 as the sequencer. Following reprocessing of the reads by TCRdb, the data hold one row per CDR3 protein sequence and no DNA is available. The sample table gives approximately 400,000 distinct CDR3 sequences. Together, the top ten hold approximately 2.3% of the sample. The sample consisted of blood. The receptor source for this set is a human donor with ulcerative colitis or Crohn's disease, or a healthy co-twin of an affected twin (not recorded which).

The chain uses TRBV30 and TRBJ2-7; TCRdb's assignment of TRBD2 cannot be checked, as there is no DNA. CDR3 length: 15 residues. CDR1 and CDR2 (germline): GTSNPN, SVGIG (reference sequence). CDR3 region: CAWSPGLTSSYEQYF.

The chain combines TRBV7-9 with TRBJ2-7; TCRdb returns TRBD2, unconfirmable since there is no DNA. Per the germline V gene, CDR1 is SEHNR and CDR2 is FQNEAQ (reference sequence). The CDR3 is 17 amino acids. CDR3 sequence reads: CASSLGSASGNSYEQYF.

The rearrangement joins TRBV12-3 or TRBV12-4 to TRBJ2-3; the D gene TCRdb calls, TRBD1, cannot be checked with no DNA. CDR3 size: 18 residues. The CDR3 spells CASSLPPGRGASTDTQYF.

The V call is TRBV20-1, the J call TRBJ2-5; TCRdb gives TRBD1 as the D gene, but with no DNA this cannot be confirmed. CDR3 size: 13 residues. Germline loops: CDR1 DFQATT, CDR2 SNEGSKA (reference sequence). CDR3 protein: CSARQGARETQYF.

This chain's CDR3 is CSAPRQGTPYEQYF. The chain recombines TRBV20-1 with TRBJ2-7; lacking DNA, the TRBD1 call made by TCRdb goes unchecked. Germline V lookup: CDR1 DFQATT, CDR2 SNEGSKA (reference sequence). The CDR3 is 14 residues long.

The chain carries TRBV27 and TRBJ2-3; TCRdb calls TRBD1, which cannot be checked without DNA. Germline assignment: CDR1 MNHEY and CDR2 SMNVEV (reference sequence). CDR3 length: 14 residues. The CDR3 region is CASTLGGSTDTQYF.

The chain couples TRBV28 to TRBJ2-7; TCRdb picks TRBD1, but there is no DNA to check that call. The CDR3 is 16 residues long. CDR1 MDHEN and CDR2 SYDVKM come from the germline V gene. CDR3: CACSPGTGWAPYEQYF.

The chain employs TRBV27 and TRBJ2-1; there is no DNA to check the TCRdb D call of TRBD1. Germline assignment: CDR1 MNHEY and CDR2 SMNVEV (reference sequence). The CDR3 totals 15 residues. CDR3 region: CASSLNEYRDFEQFF.

This sequence joins TRBV7-9 and TRBJ2-1; TCRdb picks TRBD1, but there is no DNA to check that call. Germline V gene sequence: CDR1 SEHNR, CDR2 FQNEAQ (reference sequence). CDR3 length equals 17 residues. The CDR3 region is CASSAYSGTGSYNEQFF.

V gene TRBV7-2 combines with J gene TRBJ1-6; without DNA, the TCRdb call of TRBD1 cannot be checked. This CDR3 is 14 amino acids long. Germline CDR1 is SGHTA and CDR2 is FQGNSA. The CDR3: CASSPRTGNSPLHF.

V and J are TRBV28 and TRBJ1-2. This CDR3 has 13 residues. Germline V gene sequence: CDR1 MDHEN, CDR2 SYDVKM. The chain's CDR3 is CASSRGGSYGYTF.

V usage is TRBV5-1 and J usage is TRBJ2-7; TCRdb's assignment of TRBD1 cannot be checked, as there is no DNA. This CDR3 has 17 residues. Germline V gives CDR1 SGHRS, CDR2 YFSETQ. The CDR3 region is CASSLWGPGQVSYEQYF.

V is TRBV7-9 and J is TRBJ2-7; the D gene TCRdb calls, TRBD1, cannot be checked with no DNA. The CDR3 length is 13 residues. Germline V lookup: CDR1 SEHNR, CDR2 FQNEAQ (reference sequence). The CDR3 sequence: CASSGDRHYEQYF.

This chain links TRBV6-2 or TRBV6-3 with TRBJ1-1; the TRBD1 assignment by TCRdb is unverifiable without DNA. The CDR3 has 13 residues. CDR1 MNHEY and CDR2 SVGEGT come from the germline V gene. CDR3 residues: CASSLSQGTEAFF.

This sequence joins TRBV29-1 and TRBJ2-3; the D call of TRBD2 rests on TCRdb alone, since no DNA is present to check it. This CDR3 is built from 16 residues. Germline V lookup: CDR1 SQVTM, CDR2 ANQGSEA. CDR3 sequence: CSVEDLPGGPRDTQYF.

The V gene is TRBV7-2, the J gene TRBJ2-7. This CDR3 has 13 residues. Looked up from germline, CDR1 is SGHTA and CDR2 is FQGNSA. The CDR3 region is CASSFKHLYEQYF.

The gene calls are TRBV5-1 and TRBJ2-7. This CDR3 has 15 amino acids. The germline gives CDR1 SGHRS, CDR2 YFSETQ. CDR3 region: CASSLAGFNSYEQYF.

The chain recombines TRBV20-1 with TRBJ2-3; TCRdb gives TRBD1 as the D gene, but with no DNA this cannot be confirmed. This CDR3 region has 13 residues. CDR1 is DFQATT and CDR2 is SNEGSKA in the germline V gene (reference sequence). The chain's CDR3 is CSASGGFTDTQYF.

This chain joins TRBV5-4 and TRBJ1-1; lacking DNA, the TRBD1 call made by TCRdb goes unchecked. CDR3 size: 16 residues. Germline CDR1 SGHNT, CDR2 YYREEE (reference sequence). CDR3 region: CASSLTAGTGGTEAFF.

J is TRBJ2-1 and V is TRBV18. Germline-derived CDR1 and CDR2 are KGHSH and LQKENI. CDR3 length: 13 residues. CDR3 residues: CASSPPVYNEQFF.

J is TRBJ2-6 and V is TRBV28. Germline CDR1 reads MDHEN; CDR2 reads SYDVKM. This CDR3 spans 11 amino acids. The CDR3 loop is CASTRANVLTF.

The CDR3 region is CAAESTSYEQYF. This sequence joins TRBV28 and TRBJ2-7. The germline CDR1 and CDR2 sequences are MDHEN and SYDVKM. The CDR3 has 12 amino acids. The whole variable domain, remainder taken from reference TRBV28 and TRBJ2-7, is DVKVTQSSRYLVKRTGEKVFLECVQDMDHENMFWYRQDPGLGLRLIYFSYDVKMKEKGDIPEGYSVSREKKERFSLILESASTNQTSMYLCAAESTSYEQYFGPGTRLTVT.